The 8 T cell receptor beta chains reported below all come from one sample, sequenced in a study of OX40 agonist ivuxolimab in advanced cancers. Profiling relied on immunoSEQ multiplex PCR, and the TCRdb table lists in-frame clones only, not all of them. The sample shows about 61,000 clones, roughly nine tenths of them seen only once. The specimen comprised CD4+ or CD8+ T cells sorted from blood, sampled in a trial of the OX40 agonist ivuxolimab. The receptors derive from an adult with an advanced solid tumor such as melanoma, head and neck, liver or kidney cancer.

The rearrangement links TRBV7-8 to TRBJ2-3; 12 positions match TRBD1. This CDR3 region has 16 residues. With V trimmed by 2 bases and J by 5 bases, 5 bases remained unmatched. Germline values: CDR1 SGHVS, CDR2 FQNEAQ. CDR3 nucleotide sequence: TGTGCCAGCAGCTTACGGGACAGGGGGCAAGGAGATACGCAGTATTTT. It translates to CASSLRDRGQGDTQYF.

The chain recombines TRBV6-1 with TRBJ1-1, with D possibly matching TRBD1 (6 bases). The CDR3 consists of 16 residues. Trimming removed 2 bases from V and 2 bases from J, with 15 bases in between. Per the germline V gene, CDR1 is MNHNS and CDR2 is SASEGT. The CDR3 protein is CASSEWGWGANTEAFF. The CDR3 DNA reads TGTGCCAGCAGTGAATGGGGCTGGGGGGCAAACACTGAAGCTTTCTTT.

The V gene is TRBV6-1, the J gene TRBJ2-3; 7 bases are a match to TRBD1. The trim removed 4 bases at V and 2 bases at J, leaving 9 bases unmatched. The CDR3 runs to 16 residues. CDR1 is MNHNS, CDR2 SASEGT, per germline. The CDR3 DNA reads as TGTGCCAGCAGTGGTGGCCCGGGACAGTTCACAGATACGCAGTATTTT. Translation: CASSGGPGQFTDTQYF.

The genes are TRBV5-1 and TRBJ1-4; D remains unclear. Between the trimmed V and J ends, which lost 1 base and 3 bases, there was a span of 13 bases. Germline CDR1 SGHRS, CDR2 YFSETQ. The CDR3 consists of 16 residues. Here the CDR3 DNA reads TGCGCCAGCAGCTTGTTACAGATCGAGTCTAATGAAAAACTGTTTTTT. The encoded protein is CASSLLQIESNEKLFF.

The table lists this clone with a count of one. CDR3 amino acids: CASSSHRGTKNTEAFF. CDR3 coding DNA: TGTGCCAGCAGTTCTCACAGAGGGACTAAGAACACTGAAGCTTTCTTT. The V call is TRBV6-5, the J call TRBJ1-1, with a weak D call TRBD1 (5 bases). CDR3 length: 16 residues. Germline lookup yields CDR1 MNHEY and CDR2 SVGAGI. V lost 4 bases and J lost 1, with 16 bases in between.

The genes are TRBV19 and TRBJ1-4; tentatively, D is TRBD1 (6 bases). The CDR3 runs 15 residues. Trimming left V 3 bases short and J 7 bases short, with 15 bases between. Germline CDR1 reads LNHDA; CDR2 reads SQIVND (reference sequence). The CDR3 DNA follows: TGTGCCAGTAGTATGGGAACAGGGCTGGGTGAAAAACTGTTTTTT. Translating gives CASSMGTGLGEKLFF.

The chain recombines TRBV10-3 with TRBJ2-7; TRBD1 is a possible D gene (5 bases). This CDR3 is built from 14 residues. Trimming removed 3 bases from V and 0 bases from J, with 9 bases in between. Per the germline V gene, CDR1 is ENHRY and CDR2 is SYGVKD. For the CDR3, the DNA is TGTGCCATCAGTGACAGGGCCCGCTCCTACGAGCAGTACTTC. It specifies CAISDRARSYEQYF.

The chain has TRBV9 and TRBJ2-5, with a tentative D call TRBD1 (5 bases). The V gene lost 0 bases and the J gene lost 4 bases, with 10 bases spanning the gap. CDR1 SGDLS and CDR2 YYNGEE come from the germline V gene. The CDR3 extends over 14 amino acids. The CDR3 region has the DNA TGTGCCAGCAGCGTAGGGTGGGGCGGAGAGACCCAGTACTTC. Protein: CASSVGWGGETQYF. Based on the CDR3 plus reference TRBV9 and TRBJ2-5, the full variable domain is DSGVTQTPKHLITATGQRVTLRCSPRSGDLSVYWYQQSLDQGLQFLIQYYNGEERAKGNILERFSAQQFPDLHSELNLSSLELGDSALYFCASSVGWGGETQYFGPGTRLLVL.